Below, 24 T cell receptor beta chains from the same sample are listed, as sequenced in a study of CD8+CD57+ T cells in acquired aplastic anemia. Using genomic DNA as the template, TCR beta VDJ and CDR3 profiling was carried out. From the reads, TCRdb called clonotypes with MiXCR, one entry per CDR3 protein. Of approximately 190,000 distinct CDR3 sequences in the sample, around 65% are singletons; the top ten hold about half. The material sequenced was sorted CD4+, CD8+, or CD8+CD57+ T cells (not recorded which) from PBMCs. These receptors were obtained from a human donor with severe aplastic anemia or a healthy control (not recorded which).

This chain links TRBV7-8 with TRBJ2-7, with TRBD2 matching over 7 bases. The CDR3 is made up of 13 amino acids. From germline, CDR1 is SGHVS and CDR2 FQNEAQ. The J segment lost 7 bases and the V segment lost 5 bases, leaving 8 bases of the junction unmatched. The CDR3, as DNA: TGTGCCAGCAGCCTCGGGGGGATGTGGGAGCAGTACTTC. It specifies CASSLGGMWEQYF.

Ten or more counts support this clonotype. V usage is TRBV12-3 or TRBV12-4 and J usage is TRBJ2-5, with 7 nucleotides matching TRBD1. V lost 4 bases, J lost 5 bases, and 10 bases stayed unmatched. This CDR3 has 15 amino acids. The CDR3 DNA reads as TGTGCCAGCAGTTCGGACAGGACGCTTAGGGAGACCCAGTACTTC. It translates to CASSSDRTLRETQYF.

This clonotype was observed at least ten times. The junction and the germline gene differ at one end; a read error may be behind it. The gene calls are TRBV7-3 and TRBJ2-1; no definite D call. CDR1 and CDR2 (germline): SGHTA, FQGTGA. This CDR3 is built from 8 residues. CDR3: CASSLNVF. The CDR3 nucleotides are TGTGCCAGCAGCTTAAATGTTTTC.

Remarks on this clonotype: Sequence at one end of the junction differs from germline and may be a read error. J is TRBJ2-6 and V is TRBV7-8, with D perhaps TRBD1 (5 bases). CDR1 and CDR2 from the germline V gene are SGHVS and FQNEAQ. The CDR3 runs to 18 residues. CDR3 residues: CASQTMPFANSGANVLTF. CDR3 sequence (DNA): TGTGCCAGCCAAACGATGCCGTTCGCAAACTCTGGGGCCAACGTCTTGACTTTC.

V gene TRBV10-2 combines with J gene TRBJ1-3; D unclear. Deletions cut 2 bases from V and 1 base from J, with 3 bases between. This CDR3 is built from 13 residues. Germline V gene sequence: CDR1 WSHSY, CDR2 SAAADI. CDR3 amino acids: CASSERSGNTIYF. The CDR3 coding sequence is TGCGCCAGCAGTGAGAGGTCTGGAAACACCATATATTTT.

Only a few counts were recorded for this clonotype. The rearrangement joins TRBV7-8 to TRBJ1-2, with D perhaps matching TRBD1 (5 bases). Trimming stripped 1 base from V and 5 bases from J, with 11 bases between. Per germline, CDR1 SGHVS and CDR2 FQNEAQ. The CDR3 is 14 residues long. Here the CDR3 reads CASSLGQGSYGYTF. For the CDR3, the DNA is TGTGCCAGCAGCTTAGGTCAGGGAAGTTATGGCTACACCTTC.

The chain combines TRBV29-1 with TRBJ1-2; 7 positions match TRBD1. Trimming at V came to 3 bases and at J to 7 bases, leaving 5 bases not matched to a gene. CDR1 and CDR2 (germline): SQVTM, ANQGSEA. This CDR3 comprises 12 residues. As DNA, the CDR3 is TGCAGCGTTGAGTCACAGGGGTTTGGCTACACCTTC. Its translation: CSVESQGFGYTF.

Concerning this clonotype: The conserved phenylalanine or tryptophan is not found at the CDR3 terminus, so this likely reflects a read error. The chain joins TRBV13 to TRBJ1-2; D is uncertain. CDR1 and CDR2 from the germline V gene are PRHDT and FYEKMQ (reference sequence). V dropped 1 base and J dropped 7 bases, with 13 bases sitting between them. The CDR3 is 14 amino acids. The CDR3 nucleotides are TGTGCCAGCAGCTTAGAGAACAGAGACTCTGGCTACACCATC. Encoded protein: CASSLENRDSGYTI.

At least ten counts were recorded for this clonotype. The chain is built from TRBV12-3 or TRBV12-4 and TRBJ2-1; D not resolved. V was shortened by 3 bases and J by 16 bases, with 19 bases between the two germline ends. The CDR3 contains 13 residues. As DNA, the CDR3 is TGTGCCAGCAGTTTTATGGGATCCAGGTGGAGATTCTTC. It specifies CASSFMGSRWRFF.

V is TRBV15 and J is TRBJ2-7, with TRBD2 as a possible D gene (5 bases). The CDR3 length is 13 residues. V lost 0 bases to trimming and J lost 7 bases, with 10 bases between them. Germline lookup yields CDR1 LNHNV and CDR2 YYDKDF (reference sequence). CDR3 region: CATSRDIRREQYF. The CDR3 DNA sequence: TGTGCCACCAGCAGAGATATCAGGAGGGAGCAGTACTTC.

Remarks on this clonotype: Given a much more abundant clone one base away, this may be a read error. This CDR3 reads CASSPSTVGFYGQYF. CDR3 DNA sequence: TGTGCCAGCAGCCCATCGACGGTCGGATTTTACGGGCAGTACTTC. The V call is TRBV13, the J call TRBJ2-5; D is undetermined. V was pared by 5 bases and J by 11 bases, with 24 bases between. Germline V gene sequence: CDR1 PRHDT, CDR2 FYEKMQ (reference sequence). This CDR3 region has 15 residues.

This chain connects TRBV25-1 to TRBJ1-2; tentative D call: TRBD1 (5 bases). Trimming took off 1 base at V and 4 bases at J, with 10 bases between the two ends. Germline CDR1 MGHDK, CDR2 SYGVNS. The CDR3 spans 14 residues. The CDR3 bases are TGTGCCAGCAGTGAATCGCCCGGGGCCTATGGCTACACCTTC. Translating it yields CASSESPGAYGYTF.

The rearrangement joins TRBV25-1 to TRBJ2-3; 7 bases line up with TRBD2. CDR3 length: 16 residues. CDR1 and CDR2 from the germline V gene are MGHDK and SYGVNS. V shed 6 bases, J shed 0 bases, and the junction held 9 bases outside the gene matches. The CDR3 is CASSPLGGGSTDTQYF. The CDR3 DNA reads TGTGCCAGCAGCCCCCTTGGGGGAGGGAGCACAGATACGCAGTATTTT. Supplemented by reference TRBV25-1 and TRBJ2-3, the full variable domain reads EADIYQTPRYLVIGTGKKITLECSQTMGHDKMYWYQQDPGMELHLIHYSYGVNSTEKGDLSSESTVSRIRTEHFPLTLESARPSHTSQYLCASSPLGGGSTDTQYFGPGTRLTVL.

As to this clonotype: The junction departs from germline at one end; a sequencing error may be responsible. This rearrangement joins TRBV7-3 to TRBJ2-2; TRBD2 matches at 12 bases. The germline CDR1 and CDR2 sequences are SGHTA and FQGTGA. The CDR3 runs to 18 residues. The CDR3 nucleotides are TGTGCTAGCAGCTCGTCACTAGCGGGGGGCCGCAACACCGGGGAGCTGTTTTTT. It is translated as CASSSSLAGGRNTGELFF.

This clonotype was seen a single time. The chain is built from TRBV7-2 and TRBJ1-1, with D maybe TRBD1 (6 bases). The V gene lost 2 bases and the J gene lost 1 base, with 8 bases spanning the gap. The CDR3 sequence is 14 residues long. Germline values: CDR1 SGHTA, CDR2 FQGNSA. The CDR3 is CASSLTQGNTEAFF. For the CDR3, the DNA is TGTGCCAGCAGCTTAACACAGGGGAACACTGAAGCTTTCTTT.

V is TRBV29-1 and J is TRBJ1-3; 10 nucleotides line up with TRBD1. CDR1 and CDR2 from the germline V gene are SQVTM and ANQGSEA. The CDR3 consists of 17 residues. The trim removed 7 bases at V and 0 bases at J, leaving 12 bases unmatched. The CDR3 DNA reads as TGCAGCGCTTGGCTGGGACAGGGGCCATACTCTGGAAACACCATATATTTT. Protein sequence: CSAWLGQGPYSGNTIYF.

CDR3 coding DNA: TGTGCCAGCAGCTTAAACGTCAGGGGCAGTGAGCAGTTCTTC. As protein: CASSLNVRGSEQFF. V and J are TRBV7-9 and TRBJ2-1, with D maybe TRBD1 (6 bases). The CDR3 has 14 residues. Per germline, CDR1 SEHNR and CDR2 FQNEAQ (reference sequence). The germline V and J ends were trimmed by 2 bases and 9 bases, with 14 bases remaining between them.

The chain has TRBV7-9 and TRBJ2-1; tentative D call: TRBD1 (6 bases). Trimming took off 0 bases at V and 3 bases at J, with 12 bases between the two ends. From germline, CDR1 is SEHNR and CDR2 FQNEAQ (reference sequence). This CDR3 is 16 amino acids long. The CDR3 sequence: CASSLAGARGYNEQFF. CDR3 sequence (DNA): TGTGCCAGCAGCTTAGCCGGGGCCAGGGGCTACAATGAGCAGTTCTTC.

The CDR3: CASSQVGLDTQYF. As DNA, the CDR3 is TGCGCCAGCAGCCAAGTAGGGCTGGATACGCAGTATTTT. V gene TRBV29-1 combines with J gene TRBJ2-3; D call uncertain. This CDR3 has 13 amino acids. Germline CDR1 and CDR2: SQVTM and ANQGSEA.

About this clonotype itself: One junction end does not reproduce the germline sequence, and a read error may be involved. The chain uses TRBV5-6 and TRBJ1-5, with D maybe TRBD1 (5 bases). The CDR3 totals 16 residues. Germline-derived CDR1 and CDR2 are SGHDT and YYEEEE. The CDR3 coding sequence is TGTGCCTGCAGCCAACGGGGGACGTTTAGCAATCAGCCCCAGCATTTT. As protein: CACSQRGTFSNQPQHF.

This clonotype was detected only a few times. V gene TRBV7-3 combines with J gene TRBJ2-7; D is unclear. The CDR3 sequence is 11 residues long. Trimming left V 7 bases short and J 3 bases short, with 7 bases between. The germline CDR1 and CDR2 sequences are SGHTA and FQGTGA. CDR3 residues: CASTTYYEQYF. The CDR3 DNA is TGTGCCAGCACCACGTACTACGAGCAGTACTTC.

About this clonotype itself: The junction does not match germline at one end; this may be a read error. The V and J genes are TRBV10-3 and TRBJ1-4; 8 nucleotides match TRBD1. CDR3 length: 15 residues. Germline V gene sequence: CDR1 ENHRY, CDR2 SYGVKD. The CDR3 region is CASSELQGGSEKLFF. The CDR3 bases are TGTGCCAGCAGTGAATTACAGGGGGGTAGTGAAAAACTGTTTTTT.

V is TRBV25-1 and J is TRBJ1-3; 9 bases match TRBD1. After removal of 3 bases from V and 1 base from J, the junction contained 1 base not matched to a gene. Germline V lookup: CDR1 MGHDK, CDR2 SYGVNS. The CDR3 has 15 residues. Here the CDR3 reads CASSETGGSGNTIYF. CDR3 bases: TGTGCCAGCAGTGAGACAGGGGGGTCTGGAAACACCATATATTTT.

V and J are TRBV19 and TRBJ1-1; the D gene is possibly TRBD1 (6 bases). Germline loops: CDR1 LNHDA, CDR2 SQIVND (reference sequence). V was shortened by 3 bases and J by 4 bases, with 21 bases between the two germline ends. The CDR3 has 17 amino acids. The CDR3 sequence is CASSISSKGGRFTEAFF. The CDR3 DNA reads TGTGCCAGTAGTATCTCGTCTAAGGGGGGGCGTTTCACTGAAGCTTTCTTT.